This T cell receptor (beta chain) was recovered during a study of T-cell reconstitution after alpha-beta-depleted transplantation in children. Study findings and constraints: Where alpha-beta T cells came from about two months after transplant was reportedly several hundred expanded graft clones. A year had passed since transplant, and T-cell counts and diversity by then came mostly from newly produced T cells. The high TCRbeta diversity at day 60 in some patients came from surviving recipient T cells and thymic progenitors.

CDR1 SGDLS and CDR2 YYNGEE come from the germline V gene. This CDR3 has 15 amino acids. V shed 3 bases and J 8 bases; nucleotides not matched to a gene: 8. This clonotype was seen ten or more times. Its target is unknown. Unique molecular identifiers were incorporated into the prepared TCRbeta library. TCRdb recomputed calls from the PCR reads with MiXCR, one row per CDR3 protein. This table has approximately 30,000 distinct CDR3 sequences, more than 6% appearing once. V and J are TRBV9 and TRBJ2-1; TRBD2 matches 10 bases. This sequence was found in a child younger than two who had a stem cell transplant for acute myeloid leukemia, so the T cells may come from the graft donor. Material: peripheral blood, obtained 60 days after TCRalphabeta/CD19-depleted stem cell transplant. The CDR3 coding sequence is TGTGCCAGCAGCGGCAGCGGGAGGGCCCCTGATGAGCAGTTCTTC. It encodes CASSGSGRAPDEQFF.